This entry lists 3 T cell receptor beta chains sequenced from one sample in a study of vaccination and CD4 T cells after COVID-19. Via MiXCR, TCRdb re-called the PCR reads, giving one row per CDR3 protein. There are 25,000 to 35,000 distinct CDR3 sequences in the sample; roughly 50% occur only once, and 5.8% lies in the top ten. Time point denoted: late sampling 161 to 241 days after vaccination in three convalescent patients. The specimen comprised CD4+ T cells from blood, sampled about 7 months after SARS-CoV-2 vaccination. All receptors derive from a human donor who had recovered from COVID-19.

The gene calls are TRBV7-2 and TRBJ1-2; the match to TRBD1 covers 7 bases. The V gene end was trimmed by 2 bases and the J gene end by 8 bases; junction bases not matched to a gene: 11. CDR1 is SGHTA, CDR2 FQGNSA, per germline. The CDR3 consists of 15 residues. Here the CDR3 DNA reads TGTGCCAGCAGCTTACCTACAGGGGTAGTTTACGGCTACACCTTC. Its protein is CASSLPTGVVYGYTF.

This clonotype ranks as medium-sized (0.01 to 0.1%). The CDR3 nucleotides are TGTGCCAGCAGTGAAGAAGGGACGTCACCCTACGAGCAGTACTTC. As protein: CASSEEGTSPYEQYF. The chain joins TRBV6-1 to TRBJ2-7; the D call may be TRBD1 or TRBD2 (5 bases each). Trimming took 1 base from V and 2 from J, leaving 12 bases between them. The CDR3 spans 15 residues. Germline V gene sequence: CDR1 MNHNS, CDR2 SASEGT.

The chain employs TRBV20-1 and TRBJ2-6; D call uncertain. This CDR3 has 17 amino acids. The germline gives CDR1 DFQATT, CDR2 SNEGSKA (reference sequence). The ends were cut back, 1 base at V and 2 bases at J, with 15 bases in the middle. Here the CDR3 reads CSARAPVFGPGANVLTF. As DNA, the CDR3 is TGCAGTGCTAGAGCCCCGGTATTTGGGCCTGGGGCCAACGTCCTGACTTTC.